This is a list of T cell receptor beta chains from one sample in a study of shared clonotypes between healthy human individuals. Measured with immunoSEQ multiplex PCR; TCRdb has only the in-frame clones, and not every one. This table holds about 490,000 clones, less than 80% found once. The specimen was PBMCs. Receptors were obtained from a woman between 40 and 55 years old in good health. Some clones in this sample may be carry-over from other donors' samples. Each CDR3 is given with its conserved first and last residue. The D gene is left open where the match is weak. Only some rows state a clone size, as once, few, many or a class for expanded clones.

CDR3: CASSPQSRDYGYTF
DNA: TGTGCCAGTAGTCCCCAGAGCAGGGACTATGGCTACACCTTC
V: TRBV19
J: TRBJ1-2
size: -
D: -

CDR3: CAWMPDTRNTEAFF
DNA: TGTGCCTGGATGCCGGACACACGGAACACTGAAGCTTTCTTT
V: TRBV30
J: TRBJ1-1
size: -
D: -

CDR3: CASSWYKREGETQYF
DNA: TGTGCCAGCAGTTGGTATAAGCGCGAAGGGGAGACCCAGTACTTC
V: TRBV28
J: TRBJ2-5
size: -
D: -

CDR3: CASGDPGQGTEAFF
DNA: TGTGCCAGCGGGGATCCGGGACAGGGGACTGAAGCTTTCTTT
V: TRBV28
J: TRBJ1-1
size: once
D: TRBD1

CDR3: CASGRASRQETQYF
DNA: TGTGCCAGCGGGCGGGCTAGCAGACAAGAGACCCAGTACTTC
V: TRBV2
J: TRBJ2-5
size: once
D: -

CDR3: CASSLGLAGGLEQFF
DNA: TGTGCCAGCAGCCTGGGCCTAGCGGGAGGCCTTGAGCAGTTCTTC
V: TRBV7-2
J: TRBJ2-1
size: few
D: TRBD2

CDR3: CASSKGLAGSYNEQFF
DNA: TGTGCCAGCAGCAAGGGACTAGCGGGAAGCTACAATGAGCAGTTCTTC
V: TRBV7-3
J: TRBJ2-1
size: few
D: TRBD2

CDR3: CASSVQGALSDTQYF
DNA: TGTGCCAGCAGCGTCCAGGGGGCATTATCAGATACGCAGTATTTT
V: TRBV11-3
J: TRBJ2-3
size: -
D: TRBD1

CDR3: CASSPNRDRAHQPQHF
DNA: TGTGCCAGCAGCCCCAACCGGGACAGGGCCCATCAGCCCCAGCATTTT
V: TRBV7-7
J: TRBJ1-5
size: -
D: TRBD1

CDR3: CASTRKGLDGNTIYF
DNA: TGTGCCAGTACTCGGAAGGGACTGGATGGAAACACCATATATTTT
V: TRBV19
J: TRBJ1-3
size: -
D: -

CDR3: CASSLEGQENTIYF
DNA: TGCGCCAGCAGCTTGGAGGGACAGGAAAACACCATATATTTT
V: TRBV5-1
J: TRBJ1-3
size: -
D: TRBD1

CDR3: CASNPDRFYEQYF
DNA: TGTGCCAGCAACCCAGACCGATTTTACGAGCAGTACTTC
V: TRBV2
J: TRBJ2-7
size: -
D: -